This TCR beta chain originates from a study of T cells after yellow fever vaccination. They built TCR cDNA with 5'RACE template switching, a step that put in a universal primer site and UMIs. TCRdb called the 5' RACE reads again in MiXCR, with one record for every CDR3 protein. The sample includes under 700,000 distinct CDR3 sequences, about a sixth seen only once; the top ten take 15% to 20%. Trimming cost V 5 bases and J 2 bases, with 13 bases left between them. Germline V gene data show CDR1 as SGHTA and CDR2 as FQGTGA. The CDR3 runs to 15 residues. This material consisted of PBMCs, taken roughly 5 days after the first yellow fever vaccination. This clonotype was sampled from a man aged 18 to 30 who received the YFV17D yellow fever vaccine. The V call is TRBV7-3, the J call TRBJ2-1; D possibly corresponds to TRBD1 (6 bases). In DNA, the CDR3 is TGTGCCAGCAGCGTCACAGGGTCTACCTACAATGAGCAGTTCTTC. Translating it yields CASSVTGSTYNEQFF. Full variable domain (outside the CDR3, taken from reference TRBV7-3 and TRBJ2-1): GAGVSQTPSNKVTEKGKYVELRCDPISGHTALYWYRQSLGQGPEFLIYFQGTGAADDSGLPNDRFFAVRPEGSVSTLKIQRTERGDSAVYLCASSVTGSTYNEQFFGPGTRLTVL.